The 15 T cell receptor beta chains given below trace back to one sample, sequenced in a study of regulatory T cells in long-lasting Graves disease. CDR3-region Arm-PCR and iRepertoire HTBI primers produced the TCR beta libraries. TCRdb re-called the multiplex PCR reads with MiXCR, one entry per CDR3 protein. The sample has over 350,000 distinct CDR3 sequences, 14% seen once. This sample's time point: newly diagnosed GD, antithyroid drugs for less than 3 months. From RNA extracted from PBMCs, the TCR library was made. A further study also used this sample, focusing on T cells in Graves' hyperthyroidism and ophthalmopathy.

The sample in question was peripheral blood mononuclear cells (PBMCs), obtained at new diagnosis, from a patient treated with antithyroid drugs. Receptors originate from a woman between 45 and 60 years old with Graves disease.

Note on this clonotype: A clone one base away is much larger, so this may be a read error. The rearrangement links TRBV3-1 to TRBJ2-5; possibly TRBD2 for D (5 bases). Per the germline V gene, CDR1 is LGHDT and CDR2 is YNNKEL (reference sequence). The CDR3 length is 13 residues. Trimming removed 1 base from V and 7 bases from J, with 10 bases in between. CDR3 residues: CASSQGGLGTQYF. The CDR3 bases are TGTGCCAGCAGCCAAGGAGGGCTTGGGACCCAGTACTTC.

The sample holds a few counts of this clonotype. The chain employs TRBV9 and TRBJ1-1; D unclear. Trimming removed 0 bases at V and 4 bases at J, with 10 bases between. Germline lookup yields CDR1 SGDLS and CDR2 YYNGEE. The CDR3 is 14 amino acids. The CDR3 is CASSVGAGSTEAFF. The CDR3 DNA is TGTGCCAGCAGCGTAGGTGCAGGTAGCACTGAAGCTTTCTTT.

The rearrangement uses TRBV5-1 and TRBJ2-3; 10 nucleotides line up with TRBD2. Germline V gene sequence: CDR1 SGHRS, CDR2 YFSETQ. The CDR3 is made up of 15 amino acids. The J segment lost 7 bases and the V segment lost 1 base, leaving 6 bases of the junction unmatched. CDR3 in DNA: TGCGCCAGCAGCTTGACTAGCGGGGCCTCGAATACGCAGTATTTT. This translates into CASSLTSGASNTQYF. The full variable domain, with the rest looked up from reference TRBV5-1 and TRBJ2-3, is KAGVTQTPRYLIKTRGQQVTLSCSPISGHRSVSWYQQTPGQGLQFLFEYFSETQRNKGNFPGRFSGRQFSNSRSEMNVSTLELGDSALYLCASSLTSGASNTQYFGPGTRLTVL.

This clonotype has ten or more counts. The chain combines TRBV7-9 with TRBJ2-3; tentative D call: TRBD2 (6 bases). In germline, CDR1 is SEHNR, CDR2 FQNEAQ (reference sequence). CDR3 length equals 15 residues. Trimming cost V 2 bases and J 1 base, with 10 bases left between them. The chain's CDR3 is CASSLLSSGTDTQYF. The CDR3, as DNA: TGTGCCAGCAGCTTATTGTCTAGCGGCACAGATACGCAGTATTTT.

This clonotype was counted many times. Mismatch with germline at one junction end may stem from a read error. The rearrangement links TRBV7-9 to TRBJ2-1; 11 bases line up with TRBD2. The CDR3 is 15 residues long. Germline V lookup: CDR1 SEHNR, CDR2 FQNEAQ (reference sequence). The CDR3 coding sequence is TGCGCCAGCAGCCCAAAGACTAGCGGGAACAATGAGCAGTTCTTC. Amino acids: CASSPKTSGNNEQFF.

The V and J genes are TRBV7-9 and TRBJ2-1, with D possibly matching TRBD1 (6 bases). CDR3 length: 12 amino acids. Germline V gene lookup returns CDR1 SEHNR and CDR2 FQNEAQ (reference sequence). V was shortened by 6 bases and J by 12 bases, with 15 bases between the two germline ends. The CDR3 nucleotides are TGTGCCAGCAGGCATACAGGGTTTTGGCAGTTCTTC. It translates to CASRHTGFWQFF.

In regard to this clonotype: With a much larger clone just one base away, this may be a read error. This sequence joins TRBV10-3 and TRBJ2-2, with D unresolved. Between the trimmed V and J ends, which lost 10 bases and 3 bases, there was a span of 15 bases. This CDR3 region has 14 residues. Germline CDR1 ENHRY, CDR2 SYGVKD. DNA for the CDR3: TGTGCCACCAAGCAAGACCCAGACACCGGGGAGCTGTTTTTT. Its protein is CATKQDPDTGELFF.

This clonotype was recorded a few times. V and J are TRBV18 and TRBJ1-3; the D gene is possibly TRBD1 (5 bases). Germline V gene lookup returns CDR1 KGHSH and CDR2 LQKENI. V gave up 5 bases and J gave up 3 bases, with 14 bases separating them. CDR3 length: 15 amino acids. The CDR3 here is CASSSPRDFGNTIYF. CDR3 DNA sequence: TGTGCCAGCTCATCCCCCAGGGACTTTGGAAACACCATATATTTT.

This clonotype was counted at least ten times. The CDR3, as DNA: TGTGCCAGCAGGACACTAGCGGGAGTTAAGGTCCTTGGGAGTTTTGACGAGCAGTACTTC. Protein sequence: CASRTLAGVKVLGSFDEQYF. The chain couples TRBV6-1 to TRBJ2-7; 11 bases are shared with TRBD2. The J segment lost 5 bases and the V segment lost 6 bases, leaving 24 bases of the junction unmatched. The CDR3 is 20 residues long. From germline, CDR1 is MNHNS and CDR2 SASEGT.

This clonotype was seen only a few times. The chain links TRBV6-5 to TRBJ1-3, with 9 bases fitting TRBD1. J gave up 4 bases and V 2 bases, and 18 bases lay outside the gene matches. CDR3 length: 20 residues. Germline V gene sequence: CDR1 MNHEY, CDR2 SVGAGI. The CDR3 sequence is CASSYRPGTGIWGSGNTIYF. As DNA, the CDR3 is TGTGCCAGCAGTTACAGGCCCGGGACAGGGATCTGGGGATCCGGAAACACCATATATTTT.

This chain connects TRBV28 to TRBJ2-1; D might be TRBD1 (5 bases). Germline CDR1 is MDHEN and CDR2 is SYDVKM. Trimming shortened V by 6 bases and J by 7 bases, and 16 bases separated the two germline ends. The CDR3 runs to 14 residues. The CDR3 sequence is CASRTPQGSNEQFF. The DNA for the CDR3 is TGTGCCAGCAGGACACCTCAGGGCTCTAATGAGCAGTTCTTC.

In its sample, this clonotype was seen a few times. The genes are TRBV6-1 and TRBJ2-3; the match to TRBD1 covers 7 bases. In germline, CDR1 is MNHNS, CDR2 SASEGT. The CDR3 is 14 residues long. Losses at the gene ends were 5 bases for V and 4 bases for J; bases not matched to a gene: 6. The CDR3 nucleotides read TGTGCCAGCAGTCTTCGACAGGGCTCAGATACGCAGTATTTT. Translation: CASSLRQGSDTQYF.

In its sample, this clonotype was seen many times. The chain carries TRBV5-1 and TRBJ2-1; no definite D call. V dropped 4 bases and J dropped 1 base, with 12 bases sitting between them. The CDR3 loop spans 15 amino acids. Germline V gene sequence: CDR1 SGHRS, CDR2 YFSETQ. The CDR3 is CASSPLDLSYNEQFF. The CDR3 DNA sequence: TGCGCCAGCAGCCCCTTAGACTTGTCCTACAATGAGCAGTTCTTC.

The rearrangement joins TRBV6-5 to TRBJ2-5; weak D call: TRBD1 (6 bases). CDR3 length: 15 amino acids. The germline V gene has CDR1 MNHEY and CDR2 SVGAGI. V shed 3 bases and J shed 0 bases, with 11 bases lying between them. CDR3 sequence: CASSYWDTYQETQYF. In DNA, the CDR3 is TGTGCCAGCAGTTATTGGGACACCTACCAAGAGACCCAGTACTTC.

This clonotype was seen repeatedly, ten times or more. The chain recombines TRBV28 with TRBJ1-4; 9 bases match TRBD1. The CDR3 spans 16 residues. Per the germline V gene, CDR1 is MDHEN and CDR2 is SYDVKM. V shed 5 bases, J shed 7 bases, and the junction held 11 bases outside the gene matches. As DNA, the CDR3 is TGTGCCAGCAGTCCCCCCTTGGGACAGGGCGGTGAAAAACTGTTTTTT. It translates to CASSPPLGQGGEKLFF.